These T cell receptor beta chains were read from a single sample in a study of blood T cell repertoires in COVID-19. This table comes from immunoSEQ multiplex PCR, and its TCRdb copy is limited to in-frame clones, with some not included. The sample includes about 480,000 clones, roughly 89% of them seen just once. Material: peripheral blood. The receptors were sampled from a man younger than 35 with COVID-19, enrolled during active disease. Each CDR3 is given with its conserved first and last residue. Each record gives: D gene, clone size, V gene, J gene, CDR3 protein, CDR3 DNA. The D gene is left open where the match is weak. Rows may omit the clone size; those that give it use once, few, many or a size class.

D gene: NA
clone size: few
V gene: TRBV4-1
J gene: TRBJ2-7
CDR3 protein: CASSQVPPYSYEQYF
CDR3 DNA: TGCGCCAGCAGCCAAGTGCCGCCCTACTCCTACGAGCAGTACTTC

D gene: TRBD2
clone size: NA
V gene: TRBV11-3
J gene: TRBJ2-5
CDR3 protein: CASSPGTRVETQYF
CDR3 DNA: TGTGCCAGCAGTCCCGGGACTAGAGTTGAGACCCAGTACTTC

D gene: NA
clone size: once
V gene: TRBV29-1
J gene: TRBJ1-1
CDR3 protein: CSVGQRNTEAFF
CDR3 DNA: TGCAGCGTTGGACAGAGGAACACTGAAGCTTTCTTT

D gene: NA
clone size: NA
V gene: TRBV2
J gene: TRBJ1-2
CDR3 protein: CASRPGGWGYTF
CDR3 DNA: TGTGCCAGCAGGCCCGGGGGGTGGGGCTACACCTTC

D gene: TRBD1
clone size: NA
V gene: TRBV9
J gene: TRBJ1-2
CDR3 protein: CASSVGRGEHGYTF
CDR3 DNA: TGTGCCAGCAGCGTAGGCAGGGGGGAACATGGCTACACCTTC

D gene: NA
clone size: NA
V gene: TRBV6-5
J gene: TRBJ1-4
CDR3 protein: CASSYGGGSEKLFF
CDR3 DNA: TGTGCCAGCAGTTACGGCGGGGGAAGTGAAAAACTGTTTTTT

D gene: NA
clone size: NA
V gene: TRBV2
J gene: TRBJ2-1
CDR3 protein: CASMEGESYNEQFF
CDR3 DNA: TGTGCCAGCATGGAGGGAGAGTCGTACAATGAGCAGTTCTTC

D gene: NA
clone size: once
V gene: TRBV18
J gene: TRBJ1-1
CDR3 protein: CASSPRGGRTEAFF
CDR3 DNA: TGTGCCAGCTCACCCCGGGGAGGTAGGACTGAAGCTTTCTTT

D gene: TRBD2
clone size: few
V gene: TRBV7-8
J gene: TRBJ2-7
CDR3 protein: CATSSGGDSYEQYF
CDR3 DNA: TGTGCCACTAGTAGCGGGGGTGATTCCTACGAGCAGTACTTC

D gene: TRBD1
clone size: NA
V gene: TRBV6-5
J gene: TRBJ2-7
CDR3 protein: CASSRFGQGAKGQYF
CDR3 DNA: TGTGCCAGCAGCCGTTTCGGACAGGGGGCAAAGGGGCAGTACTTC

D gene: NA
clone size: once
V gene: TRBV11-2
J gene: TRBJ2-5
CDR3 protein: CASSPKRLHQETQYF
CDR3 DNA: TGTGCCAGCAGCCCGAAACGACTACACCAAGAGACCCAGTACTTC

D gene: NA
clone size: many
V gene: TRBV6-5
J gene: TRBJ2-2
CDR3 protein: CASIAGNTGELFF
CDR3 DNA: TGTGCCAGCATCGCAGGGAACACCGGGGAGCTGTTTTTT

D gene: NA
clone size: NA
V gene: TRBV18
J gene: TRBJ1-1
CDR3 protein: CASSPTVNTEAFF
CDR3 DNA: TGTGCCAGCTCACCGACAGTGAACACTGAAGCTTTCTTT

D gene: TRBD1
clone size: NA
V gene: TRBV19
J gene: TRBJ2-3
CDR3 protein: CASSLGTGGTDTQYF
CDR3 DNA: TGTGCCAGTAGCCTTGGGACAGGGGGCACAGATACGCAGTATTTT

D gene: NA
clone size: NA
V gene: TRBV19
J gene: TRBJ2-7
CDR3 protein: CASSIGGTISSEQYF
CDR3 DNA: TGTGCCAGTAGTATTGGGGGGACGATATCCTCCGAGCAGTACTTC

D gene: NA
clone size: NA
V gene: TRBV9
J gene: TRBJ2-7
CDR3 protein: CASSVAAQASYEQYF
CDR3 DNA: TGTGCCAGCAGCGTAGCGGCCCAGGCCTCCTACGAGCAGTACTTC

D gene: NA
clone size: NA
V gene: TRBV7-2
J gene: TRBJ2-7
CDR3 protein: CASTLFPGTGIGEQYF
CDR3 DNA: TGTGCCAGCACTCTATTCCCCGGGACTGGTATAGGGGAGCAGTACTTC

D gene: NA
clone size: NA
V gene: TRBV7-6
J gene: TRBJ2-2
CDR3 protein: CASSLVTANTGELFF
CDR3 DNA: TGTGCCAGCAGCTTGGTGACAGCTAACACCGGGGAGCTGTTTTTT

D gene: TRBD1
clone size: once
V gene: TRBV30
J gene: TRBJ1-1
CDR3 protein: CAWVPGDRDTEAFF
CDR3 DNA: TGTGCCTGGGTTCCTGGGGACAGAGACACTGAAGCTTTCTTT

D gene: TRBD1
clone size: NA
V gene: TRBV13
J gene: TRBJ2-7
CDR3 protein: CASSWGQGSNEQYF
CDR3 DNA: TGTGCCAGCAGCTGGGGACAGGGGAGCAACGAGCAGTACTTC

D gene: NA
clone size: NA
V gene: TRBV18
J gene: TRBJ2-3
CDR3 protein: CASSPLMGPYQDTQYF
CDR3 DNA: TGTGCCAGCTCCCCCTTGATGGGGCCTTATCAAGATACGCAGTATTTT

D gene: TRBD2
clone size: NA
V gene: TRBV10-3
J gene: TRBJ2-1
CDR3 protein: CATETSGGANEQFF
CDR3 DNA: TGTGCCACCGAAACTAGCGGGGGGGCCAATGAGCAGTTCTTC

D gene: NA
clone size: NA
V gene: TRBV2
J gene: TRBJ2-7
CDR3 protein: CASRREITMYEQYF
CDR3 DNA: TGTGCCAGCAGGCGAGAGATCACTATGTACGAGCAGTACTTC

D gene: NA
clone size: NA
V gene: TRBV5-4
J gene: TRBJ2-7
CDR3 protein: CASSEDRPEYEQYF
CDR3 DNA: TGTGCCAGCAGCGAAGACAGGCCGGAATACGAGCAGTACTTC

D gene: TRBD1
clone size: NA
V gene: TRBV7-9
J gene: TRBJ2-5
CDR3 protein: CASSSDRGGRETQYF
CDR3 DNA: TGTGCCAGCAGCTCGGACAGGGGAGGTAGGGAGACCCAGTACTTC

D gene: TRBD2
clone size: NA
V gene: TRBV6-4
J gene: TRBJ2-3
CDR3 protein: CASRRTSGRADTQYF
CDR3 DNA: TGTGCCAGCAGGAGGACTAGCGGGAGGGCGGATACGCAGTATTTT

D gene: NA
clone size: NA
V gene: TRBV10-1
J gene: TRBJ2-2
CDR3 protein: CASSENPGARTGELFF
CDR3 DNA: TGCGCCAGCAGTGAGAATCCGGGAGCACGGACCGGGGAGCTGTTTTTT

D gene: NA
clone size: NA
V gene: TRBV6-5
J gene: TRBJ1-3
CDR3 protein: CASSYTSTGSGNTIYF
CDR3 DNA: TGTGCCAGCAGTTACACCTCGACAGGTTCTGGAAACACCATATATTTT

D gene: TRBD1
clone size: NA
V gene: TRBV24-1
J gene: TRBJ2-1
CDR3 protein: CATSDWGQGAADEQFF
CDR3 DNA: TGTGCCACCAGTGATTGGGGACAGGGGGCTGCGGATGAGCAGTTCTTC

D gene: NA
clone size: NA
V gene: TRBV5-4
J gene: TRBJ2-3
CDR3 protein: CASRGDDTDTQYF
CDR3 DNA: TGTGCCAGCCGCGGGGACGACACAGATACGCAGTATTTT

D gene: NA
clone size: NA
V gene: TRBV7-2
J gene: TRBJ2-3
CDR3 protein: CASRGGVLRDTQYF
CDR3 DNA: TGTGCCAGCAGGGGCGGGGTTCTACGAGATACGCAGTATTTT

D gene: TRBD2
clone size: NA
V gene: TRBV13
J gene: TRBJ2-7
CDR3 protein: CASSSPRGEGRNEQYF
CDR3 DNA: TGTGCCAGCAGCTCCCCCCGGGGGGAGGGTCGCAACGAGCAGTACTTC

D gene: NA
clone size: NA
V gene: TRBV23-1
J gene: TRBJ1-6
CDR3 protein: CASSQSHRTAPLHF
CDR3 DNA: TGCGCCAGCAGTCAATCCCATAGAACCGCGCCCCTCCACTTT

D gene: TRBD2
clone size: NA
V gene: TRBV9
J gene: TRBJ2-2
CDR3 protein: CASSATSGGPGTGELFF
CDR3 DNA: TGTGCCAGCAGCGCGACTAGCGGGGGGCCGGGCACCGGGGAGCTGTTTTTT

D gene: TRBD1
clone size: NA
V gene: TRBV25-1
J gene: TRBJ1-1
CDR3 protein: CASSAGTVEYTEAFF
CDR3 DNA: TGTGCCAGCAGTGCCGGGACAGTTGAATATACTGAAGCTTTCTTT

D gene: TRBD1
clone size: NA
V gene: TRBV11-2
J gene: TRBJ2-2
CDR3 protein: CASSEPGQGFTGELFF
CDR3 DNA: TGTGCCAGCAGCGAACCGGGACAGGGGTTCACCGGGGAGCTGTTTTTT

D gene: TRBD1
clone size: NA
V gene: TRBV24-1
J gene: TRBJ1-2
CDR3 protein: CATSPTGGVGYTF
CDR3 DNA: TGTGCCACCAGTCCTACAGGGGGCGTTGGCTACACCTTC

D gene: TRBD2
clone size: NA
V gene: TRBV2
J gene: TRBJ2-3
CDR3 protein: CASRRTSGRGDTQYF
CDR3 DNA: TGTGCCAGCAGACGGACTAGCGGGAGAGGTGATACGCAGTATTTT

D gene: TRBD1
clone size: NA
V gene: TRBV6-1
J gene: TRBJ2-4
CDR3 protein: CASSEALGQVAKNIQYF
CDR3 DNA: TGTGCCAGCAGTGAAGCGCTGGGACAGGTAGCCAAAAACATTCAGTACTTC

D gene: TRBD1
clone size: NA
V gene: TRBV2
J gene: TRBJ1-1
CDR3 protein: CASSAGQGDTEAFF
CDR3 DNA: TGTGCCAGCAGTGCGGGACAGGGGGACACTGAAGCTTTCTTT

D gene: NA
clone size: NA
V gene: TRBV24-1
J gene: TRBJ2-1
CDR3 protein: CATSDGQIVNNEQFF
CDR3 DNA: TGTGCCACCAGTGATGGGCAGATAGTCAACAATGAGCAGTTCTTC

D gene: NA
clone size: NA
V gene: TRBV2
J gene: TRBJ2-7
CDR3 protein: CASGGTVYEQYF
CDR3 DNA: TGTGCCAGCGGGGGGACGGTCTACGAGCAGTACTTC

D gene: NA
clone size: NA
V gene: TRBV7-9
J gene: TRBJ1-5
CDR3 protein: CASSDGYQPQHF
CDR3 DNA: TGTGCCAGCAGCGATGGCTATCAGCCCCAGCATTTT

D gene: NA
clone size: NA
V gene: TRBV3-1/TRBV3-2
J gene: TRBJ1-2
CDR3 protein: CASSQAGAAFSNLYGYTF
CDR3 DNA: TGTGCCAGCAGCCAAGCAGGGGCCGCTTTCAGCAATCTCTATGGCTACACCTTC

D gene: TRBD1
clone size: NA
V gene: TRBV6-1
J gene: TRBJ2-2
CDR3 protein: CASSEKPGQGAHGELFF
CDR3 DNA: TGTGCCAGCAGTGAAAAACCGGGACAGGGGGCGCACGGGGAGCTGTTTTTT

D gene: TRBD1
clone size: NA
V gene: TRBV3-1/TRBV3-2
J gene: TRBJ2-7
CDR3 protein: CASSQGSRTGAYEQYF
CDR3 DNA: TGTGCCAGCAGCCAAGGGAGTAGGACAGGGGCCTACGAGCAGTACTTC

D gene: NA
clone size: NA
V gene: TRBV6-5
J gene: TRBJ2-3
CDR3 protein: CASFPLSGSTQYF
CDR3 DNA: TGTGCCAGCTTCCCTCTTTCGGGGAGTACGCAGTATTTT

D gene: TRBD2
clone size: NA
V gene: TRBV7-9
J gene: TRBJ2-1
CDR3 protein: CASRVLAGGGNEQFF
CDR3 DNA: TGTGCCAGCAGAGTACTAGCGGGAGGGGGCAATGAGCAGTTCTTC

D gene: TRBD2
clone size: NA
V gene: TRBV3-1/TRBV3-2
J gene: TRBJ2-3
CDR3 protein: CASSRGLAGGRGAQYF
CDR3 DNA: TGTGCCAGCAGCCGGGGACTAGCGGGAGGCAGGGGGGCGCAGTATTTT

D gene: NA
clone size: once
V gene: TRBV5-1
J gene: TRBJ2-5
CDR3 protein: CASSLAFQETQYF
CDR3 DNA: TGCGCCAGCAGCTTGGCATTTCAAGAGACCCAGTACTTC

D gene: NA
clone size: NA
V gene: TRBV27
J gene: TRBJ1-4
CDR3 protein: CASSLRWREVKLFF
CDR3 DNA: TGTGCCAGCAGTTTAAGGTGGAGGGAGGTAAAACTGTTTTTT

D gene: NA
clone size: NA
V gene: TRBV7-2
J gene: TRBJ2-7
CDR3 protein: CASSLAGAADYEQYF
CDR3 DNA: TGTGCCAGCAGCTTAGCGGGGGCAGCTGACTACGAGCAGTACTTC

D gene: TRBD1
clone size: NA
V gene: TRBV13
J gene: TRBJ2-1
CDR3 protein: CASRDRGFSEQFF
CDR3 DNA: TGTGCCAGCAGGGACAGGGGATTTAGTGAGCAGTTCTTC

D gene: NA
clone size: NA
V gene: TRBV5-4
J gene: TRBJ2-5
CDR3 protein: CASSSGLQETQYF
CDR3 DNA: TGTGCCAGCAGCTCGGGGTTACAAGAGACCCAGTACTTC